This record concerns one T cell receptor (beta chain) sequence. Its antigen is still unknown. J gave up 7 bases and V 4 bases, and 6 bases lay outside the gene matches. Germline values: CDR1 MNHNY, CDR2 SVGAGI (reference sequence). The CDR3 sequence is 14 residues long. The entry originates in a study of shared clonotypes between healthy human individuals. Study at large: CD4 naive cells filled three plates per donor, CD4 memory three, CD8 naive two and CD8 memory one. Study-wide results and limits: Non-shared clonotypes were found to have lower generation probabilities than the clonotypes that were shared by all four of the sorted-subset donors. Researchers found naive subsets generally carried larger estimated richness than memory subsets.

Terminally differentiated effector memory CD45RA+ cells were excluded by CCR7 positive selection of CD45RO-negative cells. TCRdb keeps only in-frame clones here, not all; method: immunoSEQ multiplex PCR. The sample yields millions of clones, 85% to 95% seen once. This TCR was sampled from a man aged 18 to 35 in good health. Some clones in this sample may be carry-over from other donors' samples. This rearrangement joins TRBV6-6 to TRBJ1-2; 10 nucleotides line up with TRBD1. The sequenced material came from naive CD8+ T cells from PBMCs. CDR3 DNA: TGTGCCAGCAGTTCGACAGGGGGCATAGTTGGCTACACCTTC. Translating gives CASSSTGGIVGYTF.